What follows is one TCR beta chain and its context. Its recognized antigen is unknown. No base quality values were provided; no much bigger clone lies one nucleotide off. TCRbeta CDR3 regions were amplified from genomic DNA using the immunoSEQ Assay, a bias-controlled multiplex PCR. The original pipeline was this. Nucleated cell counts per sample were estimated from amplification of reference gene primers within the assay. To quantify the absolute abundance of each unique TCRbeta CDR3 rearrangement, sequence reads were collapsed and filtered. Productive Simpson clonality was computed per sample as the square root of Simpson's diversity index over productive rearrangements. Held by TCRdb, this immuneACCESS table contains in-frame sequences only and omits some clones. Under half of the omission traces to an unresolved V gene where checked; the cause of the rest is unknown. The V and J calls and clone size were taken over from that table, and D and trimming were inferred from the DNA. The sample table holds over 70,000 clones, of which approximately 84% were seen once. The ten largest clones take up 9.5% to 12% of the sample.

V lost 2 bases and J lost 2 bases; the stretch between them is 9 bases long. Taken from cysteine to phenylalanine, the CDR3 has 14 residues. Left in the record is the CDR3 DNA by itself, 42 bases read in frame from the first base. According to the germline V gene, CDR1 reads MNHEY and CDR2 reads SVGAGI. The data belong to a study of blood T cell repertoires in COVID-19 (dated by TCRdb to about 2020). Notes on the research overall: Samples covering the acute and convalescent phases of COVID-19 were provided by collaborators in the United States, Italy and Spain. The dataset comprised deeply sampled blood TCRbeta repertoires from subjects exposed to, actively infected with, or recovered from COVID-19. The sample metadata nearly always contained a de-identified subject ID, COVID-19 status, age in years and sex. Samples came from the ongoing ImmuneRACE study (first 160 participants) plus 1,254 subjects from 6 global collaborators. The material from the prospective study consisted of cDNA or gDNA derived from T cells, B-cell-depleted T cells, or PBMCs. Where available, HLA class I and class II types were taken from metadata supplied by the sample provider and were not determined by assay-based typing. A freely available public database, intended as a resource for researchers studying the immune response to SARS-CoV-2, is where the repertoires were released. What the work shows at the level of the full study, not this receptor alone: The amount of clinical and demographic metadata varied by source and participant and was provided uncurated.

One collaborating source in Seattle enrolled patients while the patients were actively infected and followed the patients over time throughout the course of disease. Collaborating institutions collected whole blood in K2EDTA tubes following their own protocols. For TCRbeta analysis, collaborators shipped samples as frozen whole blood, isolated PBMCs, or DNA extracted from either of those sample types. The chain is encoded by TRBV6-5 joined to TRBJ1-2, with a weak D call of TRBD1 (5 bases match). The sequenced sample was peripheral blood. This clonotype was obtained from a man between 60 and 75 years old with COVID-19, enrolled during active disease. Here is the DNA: TGTGCCAGCAGTTACGACAGATTGAACTATGGCTACACCTTC. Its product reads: CASSYDRLNYGYTF.